This TCR beta chain stems from a study of T cell responses to AZD1222 COVID-19 vaccine. Findings and limits, study-wide: Most donors were white British and more were female, and clonal diversity was possibly underestimated. The span of vaccine-associated CD4 TCRs extended across spike, with dominance at 160-218 and 743-854. Just a handful of people given AZD1222 tested seropositive at baseline.

Points on this clone: The antigen is not known.

The germline CDR1 and CDR2 sequences are MDHEN and SYDVKM. The ends were cut back, 3 bases at V and 10 bases at J, with 16 bases in the middle. CDR3 length: 15 amino acids. Repertoires were generated with immunoSEQ multiplex PCR, while TCRdb's copy carries only in-frame clones and drops some. The repertoire has roughly 100,000 clones, roughly 90% of them found once; the top ten carry 2% to 3%. Sequencing was performed on peripheral blood, taken on day 0 of AZD1222 vaccination. This sequence originates from an adult in good health. The chain combines TRBV28 with TRBJ1-6; D gene ambiguous. CDR3 amino acids: CASSFGAMLRSPLHF. The CDR3, as DNA: TGTGCCAGCAGTTTTGGCGCAATGCTCCGCTCACCCCTCCACTTT.